These 8 T cell receptor beta chains were sequenced from one sample in a study of cytomegalovirus exposure and HLA in healthy donors. Only in-frame clones appear in the TCRdb table, and some are missing; sequencing was by immunoSEQ multiplex PCR. The sample includes fewer than 120,000 clones, roughly 90% of them seen just once. The source material was PBMCs. The receptors stem from a woman in her 30s in good health and CMV-seropositive.

V usage is TRBV5-6 and J usage is TRBJ2-7, with 9 bases matching TRBD2. The ends lost 0 bases at V and 2 bases at J; junction bases unmatched: 9. The CDR3 is 17 residues long. Germline CDR1 and CDR2: SGHDT and YYEEEE. CDR3 in DNA: TGTGCCAGCAGCTTGGCGAGGTCTGGACTAGCGACCTACGAGCAGTACTTC. Protein sequence: CASSLARSGLATYEQYF.

This clone was seen once. V gene TRBV6-5 combines with J gene TRBJ1-4, with TRBD1 matching over 7 bases. With 0 bases clipped from V and 10 bases from J, the junction kept 5 bases outside the gene matches. The CDR3 is made up of 14 amino acids. Per the germline V gene, CDR1 is MNHEY and CDR2 is SVGAGI. CDR3 in amino acids: CASSYSTGEGKLFF. The DNA of the CDR3 is TGTGCCAGCAGTTACTCCACAGGGGAAGGAAAACTGTTTTTT.

The chain is built from TRBV5-1 and TRBJ2-7; 10 bases agree with TRBD2. V was pared by 3 bases and J by 2 bases, with 5 bases of the junction left unmatched. The CDR3 runs to 15 residues. The V gene's germline CDR1 is SGHRS and CDR2 YFSETQ. In DNA form, the CDR3 reads TGCGCCAGCAGCTGGGGGACTAGCGATACCTACGAGCAGTACTTC. Amino acid sequence: CASSWGTSDTYEQYF.

This clone was recorded only once. V and J are TRBV5-1 and TRBJ2-2; D is unresolved. V was pared by 7 bases and J by 2 bases, with 6 bases between. The CDR3 length is 12 residues. Germline CDR1 reads SGHRS; CDR2 reads YFSETQ. CDR3: CASGPNTGELFF. The CDR3 DNA reads TGCGCCAGCGGCCCTAACACCGGGGAGCTGTTTTTT. The variable domain in full, with the rest retrieved from reference TRBV5-1 and TRBJ2-2, is KAGVTQTPRYLIKTRGQQVTLSCSPISGHRSVSWYQQTPGQGLQFLFEYFSETQRNKGNFPGRFSGRQFSNSRSEMNVSTLELGDSALYLCASGPNTGELFFGEGSRLTVL.

The rearrangement links TRBV6-5 to TRBJ2-3, with no clear D. The CDR3 is 14 amino acids. Germline V lookup: CDR1 MNHEY, CDR2 SVGAGI. Trimming stripped 2 bases from V and 1 base from J, with 7 bases between. The CDR3 region is CASSYPPGTDTQYF. CDR3 in DNA: TGTGCCAGCAGTTACCCCCCAGGCACAGATACGCAGTATTTT.

The CDR3 loop is CASSTGSRTEAFF. The CDR3 DNA reads TGTGCCAGCAGCACAGGATCAAGAACTGAAGCTTTCTTT. The chain combines TRBV27 with TRBJ1-1, with D maybe TRBD1 (5 bases). There are 13 residues in the CDR3. V lost 6 bases, J lost 5 bases, and 13 bases lay in between. From germline, CDR1 is MNHEY and CDR2 SMNVEV (reference sequence).

V gene TRBV7-2 combines with J gene TRBJ2-1, with TRBD2 matching over 13 bases. The germline CDR1 and CDR2 sequences are SGHTA and FQGNSA. The CDR3 loop spans 18 amino acids. V was clipped by 5 bases and J by 8 bases; unmatched bases: 15. In DNA, the CDR3 is TGTGCCAGCAGCCCAGGCCCGCTACTAGCGGGAGGGAAAGATGAGCAGTTCTTC. Protein product: CASSPGPLLAGGKDEQFF.

This chain connects TRBV6-5 to TRBJ2-1, with TRBD2 matching 7 bases. Germline V gene data show CDR1 as MNHEY and CDR2 as SVGAGI. The length of the CDR3 is 15 residues. J lost 4 bases, V lost 2 bases, and 5 bases had no gene match. This chain's CDR3 is CASSYRGEGYNEQFF. CDR3 sequence (DNA): TGTGCCAGCAGTTACCGGGGGGAAGGGTACAATGAGCAGTTCTTC.